What follows are 5 T cell receptor beta chains derived from one specimen sequenced in a study of OX40 agonist ivuxolimab in advanced cancers. The method was immunoSEQ multiplex PCR; TCRdb's version includes in-frame clones alone and lacks a portion of them. The repertoire holds tens of thousands of clones, with almost 90% as singletons. Sequencing was performed on CD4+ or CD8+ T cells sorted from blood, taken in a trial of the OX40 agonist ivuxolimab. These receptors came from an adult with an advanced solid tumor such as melanoma, head and neck, liver or kidney cancer.

This clone showed up just once. This chain connects TRBV5-1 to TRBJ2-2; 9 bases align to TRBD2. V shed 4 bases and J 6 bases; nucleotides not matched to a gene: 7. The CDR3 totals 15 residues. Germline V gene lookup returns CDR1 SGHRS and CDR2 YFSETQ. The CDR3 sequence is CASSPVAGVSGELFF. CDR3 nucleotides: TGCGCCAGCAGCCCGGTAGCGGGAGTATCCGGGGAGCTGTTTTTT.

The gene calls are TRBV6-1 and TRBJ1-3; D unresolved. Trimming took off 6 bases at V and 1 base at J, with 7 bases between the two ends. This CDR3 comprises 13 residues. Per the germline V gene, CDR1 is MNHNS and CDR2 is SASEGT. The CDR3 DNA sequence: TGTGCCAGCAGGAGGGATTCTGGAAACACCATATATTTT. Amino acid sequence: CASRRDSGNTIYF.

This rearrangement joins TRBV27 to TRBJ2-3; possibly TRBD2 for D (5 bases). Trimming pared 3 bases from V and 3 bases from J, leaving 13 bases between. Germline assignment: CDR1 MNHEY and CDR2 SMNVEV (reference sequence). CDR3 size: 15 residues. CDR3 nucleotides: TGTGCCAGCAGTTTCTCGGGAAGTATGACAGATACGCAGTATTTT. Translating gives CASSFSGSMTDTQYF.

The V and J genes are TRBV27 and TRBJ1-3, with 8 bases identical to TRBD1. After removal of 2 bases from V and 4 bases from J, the junction contained 4 bases not matched to a gene. Germline CDR1 and CDR2: MNHEY and SMNVEV (reference sequence). The CDR3 consists of 15 residues. This CDR3 reads CASSLGTGLGNTIYF. DNA of the CDR3: TGTGCCAGCAGTTTAGGGACAGGTTTGGGAAACACCATATATTTT.

This chain uses TRBV15 with TRBJ2-3; D may be TRBD2 (6 bases). CDR1 is LNHNV, CDR2 YYDKDF, per germline (reference sequence). The CDR3 is 15 residues long. Trimming removed 1 base from V and 3 bases from J, with 11 bases in between. The CDR3 protein is CATSRAGVSTDTQYF. The CDR3 nucleotides are TGTGCCACCAGCAGAGCGGGAGTGAGTACAGATACGCAGTATTTT.